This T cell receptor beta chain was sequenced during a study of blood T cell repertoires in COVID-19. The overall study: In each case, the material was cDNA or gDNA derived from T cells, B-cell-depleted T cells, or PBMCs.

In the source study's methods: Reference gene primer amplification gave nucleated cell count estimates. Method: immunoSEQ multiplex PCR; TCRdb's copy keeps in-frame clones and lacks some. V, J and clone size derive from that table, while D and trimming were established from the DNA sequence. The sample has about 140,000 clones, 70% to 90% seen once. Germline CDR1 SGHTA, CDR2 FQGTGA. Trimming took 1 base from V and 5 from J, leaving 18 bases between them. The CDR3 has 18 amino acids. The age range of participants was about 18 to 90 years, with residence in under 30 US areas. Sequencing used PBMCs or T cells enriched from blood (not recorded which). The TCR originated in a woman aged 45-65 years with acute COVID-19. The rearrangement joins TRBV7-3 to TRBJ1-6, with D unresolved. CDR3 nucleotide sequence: TGTGCCAGCAGCTTAAATCCGGTTTCCGGACTTAATAATTCACCCCTCCACTTT. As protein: CASSLNPVSGLNNSPLHF.